At least ten counts were recorded for the clone carrying this TCR beta chain. After removal of 2 bases from V and 10 bases from J, the junction contained 12 bases not matched to a gene. Per the germline V gene, CDR1 is SGHTA and CDR2 is FQGNSA. The CDR3 runs to 15 residues. This sample was included in a study of T cell repertoires in cytomegalovirus infection. TCRdb re-derived calls from the reads in MiXCR, one entry per CDR3 protein. There are 200,000 to 250,000 distinct CDR3 sequences in the sample; about 12% occur only once, and 1.5% to 2% lies in the top ten. The chain uses TRBV7-2 and TRBJ2-7, with 9 bases lining up with TRBD2. The sample comprised PBMCs. The receptor was isolated from a human donor in good health (CMV status not recorded). Some clones in this sample may be carry-over from other donors' samples. This CDR3 is CASSLRSGRSMEQYF. Written as DNA, the CDR3 is TGTGCCAGCAGCTTACGAAGCGGGAGGTCGATGGAACAGTACTTC.